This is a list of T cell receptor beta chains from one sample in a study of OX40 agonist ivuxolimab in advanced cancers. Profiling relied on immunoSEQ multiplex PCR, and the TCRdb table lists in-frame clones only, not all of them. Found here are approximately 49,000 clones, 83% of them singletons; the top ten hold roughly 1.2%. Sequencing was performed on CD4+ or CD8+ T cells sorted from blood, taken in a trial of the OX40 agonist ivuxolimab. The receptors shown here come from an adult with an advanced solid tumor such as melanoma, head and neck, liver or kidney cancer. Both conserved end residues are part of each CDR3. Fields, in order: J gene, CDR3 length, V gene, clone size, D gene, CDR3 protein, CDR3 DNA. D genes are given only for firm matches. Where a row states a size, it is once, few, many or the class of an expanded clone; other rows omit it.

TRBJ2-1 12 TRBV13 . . CASSLFRTEQFF TGTGCCAGCAGCTTATTTAGGACTGAGCAGTTCTTC
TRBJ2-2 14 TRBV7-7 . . CASSSVTNTGELFF TGTGCTAGCAGCTCAGTAACGAACACCGGGGAGCTGTTTTTT
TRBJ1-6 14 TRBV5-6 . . CASSWYQGFSPLHF TGTGCCAGCAGCTGGTATCAGGGATTTTCACCCCTCCACTTT
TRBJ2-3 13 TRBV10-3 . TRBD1 CAIRDRATDTQYF TGTGCCATTCGGGACAGGGCGACAGATACGCAGTATTTT
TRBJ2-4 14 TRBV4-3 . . CASSQGGGVDIQYF TGCGCCAGCAGCCAAGGGGGCGGGGTAGACATTCAGTACTTC
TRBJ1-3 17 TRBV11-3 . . CASSKGGGRSSGNTIYF TGTGCCAGCAGCAAAGGGGGGGGAAGGAGCTCTGGAAACACCATATATTTT
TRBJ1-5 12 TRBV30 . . CAWNLEGGPQHF TGTGCCTGGAACCTAGAGGGGGGTCCCCAGCATTTT
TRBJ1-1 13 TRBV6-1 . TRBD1 CASAGTGDTEAFF TGTGCCAGCGCCGGGACAGGGGACACTGAAGCTTTCTTT
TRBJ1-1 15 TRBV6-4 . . CASSESHGVQTEAFF TGTGCCAGCAGTGAATCGCATGGCGTTCAGACTGAAGCTTTCTTT
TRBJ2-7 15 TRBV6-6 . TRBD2 CASSALSGGLAEQYF TGTGCCAGCAGTGCCCTAAGCGGGGGGTTAGCGGAGCAGTACTTC
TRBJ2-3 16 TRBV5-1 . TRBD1 CASSLQGEFSTDTQYF TGCGCCAGCAGCCTCCAGGGGGAATTCAGCACAGATACGCAGTATTTT
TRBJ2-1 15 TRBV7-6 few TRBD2 CASSPRQGGFGEQFF TGTGCCAGCAGCCCCCGGCAGGGAGGGTTCGGCGAGCAGTTCTTC
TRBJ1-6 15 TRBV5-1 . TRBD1 CASSRDRGQGSPLHF TGCGCCAGCAGCCGGGACAGGGGGCAGGGTTCACCCCTCCACTTT
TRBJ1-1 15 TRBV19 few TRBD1 CASGGQGLSNTEAFF TGTGCCAGCGGCGGACAGGGACTATCGAACACTGAAGCTTTCTTT
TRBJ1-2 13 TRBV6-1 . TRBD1 CASSRDRGESYTF TGTGCCAGCAGTCGGGACAGGGGAGAGAGCTACACCTTC
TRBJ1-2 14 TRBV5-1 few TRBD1 CASSFLGQNYGYTF TGCGCCAGCAGCTTTTTGGGACAGAATTATGGCTACACCTTC
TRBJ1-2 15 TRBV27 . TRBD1 CASSLGEDRGYGYTF TGTGCCAGCAGTTTGGGGGAAGACAGGGGCTATGGCTACACCTTC
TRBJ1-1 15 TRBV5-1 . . CASSLGWGRDTEAFF TGCGCCAGCAGCTTGGGCTGGGGGCGAGACACTGAAGCTTTCTTT
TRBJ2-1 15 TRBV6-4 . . CASSVGVGSYNEQFF TGTGCCAGCAGTGTAGGGGTCGGCTCCTACAATGAGCAGTTCTTC
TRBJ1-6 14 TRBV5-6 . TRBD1 CASSLGQGRTPLHF TGTGCCAGCAGCTTGGGACAGGGAAGAACACCCCTCCACTTT
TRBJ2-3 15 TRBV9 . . CASSVSGPRTDTQYF TGTGCCAGCAGCGTCAGCGGGCCCCGCACAGATACGCAGTATTTT
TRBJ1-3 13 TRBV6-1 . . CASSVGAGNTIYF TGTGCCAGCAGTGTAGGAGCTGGAAACACCATATATTTT
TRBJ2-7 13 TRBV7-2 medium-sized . CASSRNRASEQYF TGTGCCAGCAGCCGCAACAGGGCCAGCGAGCAGTACTTC
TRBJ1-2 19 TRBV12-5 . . CASGLVLILGQRSNYGYTF TGTGCTAGTGGTTTGGTACTAATCCTTGGGCAGCGCTCTAACTATGGCTACACCTTC
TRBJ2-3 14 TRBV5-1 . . CASSLAGRSDTQYF TGCGCCAGCAGCTTGGCGGGACGGTCAGATACGCAGTATTTT
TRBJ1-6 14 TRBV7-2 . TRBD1 CASSRGTGNSPLHF TGTGCCAGCAGTCGGGGGACAGGGAATTCACCCCTCCACTTT
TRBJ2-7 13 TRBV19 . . CASSVTGIHEQYF TGTGCCAGTAGTGTAACAGGTATCCACGAGCAGTACTTC
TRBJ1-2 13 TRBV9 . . CASSVVPVRGYTF TGTGCCAGCAGCGTAGTCCCTGTGAGAGGCTACACCTTC
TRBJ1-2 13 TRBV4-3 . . CASSQDQLYGYTF TGCGCCAGCAGCCAAGATCAGCTATATGGCTACACCTTC
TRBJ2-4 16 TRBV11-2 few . CASSSWTDLAKNIQYF TGTGCCAGCAGCTCCTGGACAGACCTAGCCAAAAACATTCAGTACTTC
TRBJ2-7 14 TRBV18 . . CASSRGRGPYEQYF TGTGCCAGCTCACGTGGTAGAGGGCCCTACGAGCAGTACTTC
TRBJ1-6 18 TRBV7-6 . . CASSLNGLGHSYNSPLHF TGTGCCAGCAGCTTAAACGGTTTGGGGCACTCCTATAATTCACCCCTCCACTTT
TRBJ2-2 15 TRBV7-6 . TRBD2 CASSLRTSNTGELFF TGTGCCAGCAGCTTAAGGACTAGCAACACCGGGGAGCTGTTTTTT